This is a list of T cell receptor beta chains from one sample in a study of control samples from healthy donors and cancer patients. Data came from immunoSEQ multiplex PCR; TCRdb stores just in-frame clones and leaves some out. The sample has 150,000 to 200,000 clones, almost 90% seen once. Sequenced: blood. The receptors derive from a woman between 50 and 59 years old in good health. CDR3s include the opening cysteine and the closing phenylalanine or tryptophan. Each record gives: clone size, D gene, J gene, V gene, CDR3 DNA, CDR3 protein. D genes are given only for firm matches. The listing skips clone size in some rows; elsewhere it reads once, few, many or a size class.

.	.	TRBJ2-1	TRBV21-1	TGTGCCAGCAGCAAAGGTCGGTGGCGGTCTAATGAGCAGTTCTTC	CASSKGRWRSNEQFF
.	TRBD1	TRBJ1-2	TRBV7-8	TGTGCCAGCAGCATAGACAGGGGGCCGTATGGCTACACCTTC	CASSIDRGPYGYTF
.	.	TRBJ1-1	TRBV30	TGTGCCTGGAAGAGGAGACAGTCGAACACTGAAGCTTTCTTT	CAWKRRQSNTEAFF
few	.	TRBJ1-5	TRBV7-7	TGTGCTAGCAGCGCGCAACCAAATCAGCCCCAGCATTTT	CASSAQPNQPQHF
few	.	TRBJ2-7	TRBV6-5	TGTGCCGCCGCCCGGTCGGGATACGAGCAGTACTTC	CAAARSGYEQYF
.	.	TRBJ1-6	TRBV10-3	TGTGCCATCAGTGAGTCGATGCTCTCTGAGGAGAACCTCCACTTT	CAISESMLSEENLHF
.	TRBD1	TRBJ1-5	TRBV3-1/TRBV3-2	TGTGCCAGCAGCGCAGCTGGGACAGGGGATAATCAGCCCCAGCATTTT	CASSAAGTGDNQPQHF
few	TRBD1	TRBJ2-6	TRBV2	TGTGCCAGCAGGACCGGACAGGCCGGGGCCAACGTCCTGACTTTC	CASRTGQAGANVLTF
.	.	TRBJ1-2	TRBV2	TGTGCCAGCAGTCTTTTACATGGCTACACCTTC	CASSLLHGYTF
.	.	TRBJ1-3	TRBV7-9	TGTGCCAGCAGCTTAGGACCAAACAGGGATGGAAACACCATATATTTT	CASSLGPNRDGNTIYF
.	.	TRBJ2-2	TRBV5-8	TGTGCCAGCAGCAAGGGGACGTATAGCACCGGGGAGCTGTTTTTT	CASSKGTYSTGELFF
.	TRBD1	TRBJ1-3	TRBV10-3	TGTGCCACTTTGGGACAGGGGGCGCGTTCTGGAAACACCATATATTTT	CATLGQGARSGNTIYF
.	.	TRBJ1-1	TRBV10-3	TGTGCCATCAGTGAGTCTAACGCAGGGAGGGAAACTGAAGCTTTCTTT	CAISESNAGRETEAFF
.	.	TRBJ2-3	TRBV19	TGTGCCTCATCAGCGGGAGATACGCAGTATTTT	CASSAGDTQYF
.	TRBD2	TRBJ2-5	TRBV28	TGTGCCAGCAGTCCTGGACTAGCGGGGGACTTTGGATACCAAGAGACCCAGTACTTC	CASSPGLAGDFGYQETQYF
.	TRBD2	TRBJ2-2	TRBV27	TGTGCCAGCAGTTTCCGACTAGCGGAACCCACCGGGGAGCTGTTTTTT	CASSFRLAEPTGELFF
once	TRBD1	TRBJ2-3	TRBV7-3	TGTGCCAGCAGCTCCGGACAGGGCACAGATACGCAGTATTTT	CASSSGQGTDTQYF
.	.	TRBJ2-1	TRBV5-1	TGCGCCAGCAGCCCGCCCGGACGGGGGATTTGGAATGAGCAGTTCTTC	CASSPPGRGIWNEQFF
few	.	TRBJ2-7	TRBV5-1	TGCGCCAGCAGCTTGGACGGGGGCGCGGGGGACTTC	CASSLDGGAGDF
.	TRBD1	TRBJ2-1	TRBV14	TGTGCCAGCAGCCGCTCGGGACAGGGGCAAAACAATGAGCAGTTCTTC	CASSRSGQGQNNEQFF
.	.	TRBJ1-1	TRBV7-9	TGTGCCAGCAGCTTAGCGAACTGGGCCGGCTCCACAGCTTTCTTT	CASSLANWAGSTAFF
.	.	TRBJ1-4	TRBV11-2	TGTGCCAGCAGCTTGGGGGGGGGCTCGACTAATGAAAAACTGTTTTTT	CASSLGGGSTNEKLFF
.	TRBD2	TRBJ2-7	TRBV30	TGTGCCTGGCATTGGAGCGGGAGCTCCTACGAGCAGTACTTC	CAWHWSGSSYEQYF
.	.	TRBJ1-5	TRBV2	TGTGCCAGCAGTGGGGGACCCCAGCCCCAGCATTTT	CASSGGPQPQHF
.	TRBD2	TRBJ2-1	TRBV10-1	TGCGCCAGTAGGACTAGAGGCTCCTACAATGAGCAGTTCTTC	CASRTRGSYNEQFF
.	.	TRBJ1-1	TRBV19	TGTGCCAGTAGGGGGGACGGTCGGTTCCTTTTCACTGAAGCTTTCTTT	CASRGDGRFLFTEAFF
.	.	TRBJ1-1	TRBV6-5	TGTGCCAGCAGTTACGCGGTTGAGGGCACTGAAGCTTTCTTT	CASSYAVEGTEAFF
.	.	TRBJ1-1	TRBV15	TGTGCCACCAGCCGTGGGGGATGGGGGGAGGACACTGAAGCTTTCTTT	CATSRGGWGEDTEAFF
once	.	TRBJ1-5	TRBV7-9	TGTGCCAGCAGCTTGGGTGGAGTGAATCAGCCCCAGCATTTT	CASSLGGVNQPQHF
.	TRBD2	TRBJ2-1	TRBV7-9	TGTGCCAGCAGCTTAGCGAAGGCTAGCGGGAGTTTGGCAGCGCGGCAGTTCTTC	CASSLAKASGSLAARQFF
.	.	TRBJ2-1	TRBV15	TGTGCCACCAGCAGAGACCCGAGCGGCTCCTACAATGAGCAGTTCTTC	CATSRDPSGSYNEQFF
.	.	TRBJ1-4	TRBV7-2	TGTGCCAGCAGCCCAACTGATAGGGGAGAGATAACTACTAATGAAAAACTGTTTTTT	CASSPTDRGEITTNEKLFF
.	.	TRBJ1-6	TRBV19	TGTGCCAGTAGTATTAGCAGGGGAAATTCACCCCTCCACTTT	CASSISRGNSPLHF
.	.	TRBJ2-5	TRBV6-5	TGTGCCAGCAGTTACCATATCCAGGGAACAGAGACCCAGTACTTC	CASSYHIQGTETQYF
.	TRBD1	TRBJ2-6	TRBV4-3	TGCGCCCGCCAACGAAGAAAACAGGGGGAAAGGGACTCTGGGGCCAACGTCCTGACTTTC	CARQRRKQGERDSGANVLTF
once	.	TRBJ2-5	TRBV2	TGTGCCAGCAGTGAAATGGGTTTGGGGTACCAAGAGACCCAGTACTTC	CASSEMGLGYQETQYF
.	TRBD1	TRBJ1-6	TRBV28	TGTGCCAGCAGTTCAACCCAGGGGGCCCCCTATAATTCACCCCTCCACTTT	CASSSTQGAPYNSPLHF
.	TRBD1	TRBJ1-5	TRBV27	TGTGCCAGCAGTTCTGGACAGGGTGGCAATCAGCCCCAGCATTTT	CASSSGQGGNQPQHF
.	.	TRBJ1-6	TRBV2	TGTGCCAGCATTCCCGTTTGGTCCTCACCCCTCCACTTT	CASIPVWSSPLHF
.	.	TRBJ2-3	TRBV9	TGTGCCAGCAGCTTAACCACCGGGGGTACCACAGATACGCAGTATTTT	CASSLTTGGTTDTQYF
.	.	TRBJ2-7	TRBV7-2	TGTGCCAGCAGCCCAGTTAGCTCCTACGAGCAGTACTTC	CASSPVSSYEQYF
few	TRBD2	TRBJ2-1	TRBV2	TGTGCCAGCAGGGGACTAGCGGTGAATGAGCAGTTCTTC	CASRGLAVNEQFF
.	TRBD1	TRBJ1-5	TRBV9	TGTGCCAGCAGCGCCCGAGGGGGCAACAATCAGCCCCAGCATTTT	CASSARGGNNQPQHF
.	.	TRBJ2-7	TRBV7-2	TGTGCCAGCAGCTTGGGGCCAGGGGACGAGCAGTACTTC	CASSLGPGDEQYF
.	TRBD1	TRBJ1-5	TRBV19	TGTGCCAGTAGAACCGGGACAGGGGTGAATCAGCCCCAGCATTTT	CASRTGTGVNQPQHF
.	TRBD2	TRBJ2-5	TRBV19	TGTGCCAGTAGTATACCCGGACTAGCGGGAGGAGAGACCCAGTACTTC	CASSIPGLAGGETQYF
.	TRBD2	TRBJ2-7	TRBV5-6	TGTGCCAGCCGATGGACTAGCGGGACCTACGAGCAGTACTTC	CASRWTSGTYEQYF
few	.	TRBJ1-1	TRBV7-2	TGTGCCAGCAGCTGGGGGGGCGGACGCACTGAAGCTTTCTTT	CASSWGGGRTEAFF
.	.	TRBJ1-3	TRBV9	TGTGCCAGCAGCCGGGAGGTTAGTGGAAACACCATATATTTT	CASSREVSGNTIYF
.	TRBD2	TRBJ2-7	TRBV28	TGTGCCAGCAGTTTCGGTCTAGCGGGAGGAGGCGAGCAGTACTTC	CASSFGLAGGGEQYF